Listed here are 15 T cell receptor beta chains from one sample, sequenced in a study of radiotherapy plus CTLA-4 blockade in lung cancer. Sequencing used immunoSEQ multiplex PCR; TCRdb keeps in-frame clones, though not all of them. The sample shows about 70,000 clones, 65% to 85% of them seen only once. The sequenced sample was peripheral blood, obtained from a patient treated with radiotherapy plus ipilimumab. The receptors here all came from a human donor with non-small cell lung cancer whose response to radiotherapy plus ipilimumab could not be evaluated. Some clones in this sample may be carry-over from other donors' samples.

The DNA of the CDR3 is TGTGCCAGCAGCTCCCTTTCGGGGGCCAACGTCCTGACTTTC. Translated, it gives CASSSLSGANVLTF. V usage is TRBV6-5 and J usage is TRBJ2-6; no definite D call. Germline loops: CDR1 MNHEY, CDR2 SVGAGI. The CDR3 sequence is 14 residues long. The V gene lost 6 bases and the J gene lost 4 bases, with 10 bases spanning the gap.

The sample holds one count of this clone. This chain connects TRBV5-1 to TRBJ2-7; the D is unclear. The germline CDR1 and CDR2 sequences are SGHRS and YFSETQ. This CDR3 has 14 amino acids. V was trimmed by 0 bases and J by 3 bases, leaving 10 bases between them. The CDR3 is CASSLVAANYEQYF. DNA of the CDR3: TGCGCCAGCAGCTTGGTCGCCGCGAACTACGAGCAGTACTTC.

The chain links TRBV6-5 to TRBJ2-5; D is possibly TRBD2 (7 bases). The CDR3 length is 11 residues. Germline V gene data show CDR1 as MNHEY and CDR2 as SVGAGI. With 7 bases removed from V and 11 bases from J, the gap between germline ends came to 14 bases. CDR3 region: CASTGGGEQYF. The CDR3 region has the DNA TGTGCCAGCACGGGGGGCGGGGAGCAGTACTTC.

In this sample, this clone turned up once. This sequence joins TRBV28 and TRBJ2-2; D is uncertain. CDR1 is MDHEN, CDR2 SYDVKM, per germline. Between the trimmed V and J ends, which lost 6 bases and 0 bases, there was a span of 11 bases. This CDR3 region has 15 residues. Here the CDR3 DNA reads TGTGCCAGCAGCATCAGGATATCGAACACCGGGGAGCTGTTTTTT. The encoded protein is CASSIRISNTGELFF. The variable domain in full, completed from reference TRBV28 and TRBJ2-2, reads DVKVTQSSRYLVKRTGEKVFLECVQDMDHENMFWYRQDPGLGLRLIYFSYDVKMKEKGDIPEGYSVSREKKERFSLILESASTNQTSMYLCASSIRISNTGELFFGEGSRLTVL.

This clone was seen a handful of times. This chain connects TRBV9 to TRBJ2-3; TRBD2 matches at 8 bases. This CDR3 has 13 residues. CDR1 and CDR2 from the germline V gene are SGDLS and YYNGEE. The CDR3 reads CAEGGLVFPTQYF. In DNA, the CDR3 is TGTGCAGAGGGGGGACTAGTGTTCCCTACGCAGTATTTT.

In this sample, this clone turned up once. One end of the junction is discordant with germline, which a read error may explain. The V and J genes are TRBV19 and TRBJ1-5; weak D call: TRBD1 (6 bases). The CDR3 is 14 amino acids. Germline loops: CDR1 LNHDA, CDR2 SQIVND (reference sequence). In nucleotides, the CDR3 is TGTGCCAGCACCCTCGGACAGCCCAATAAGCCCCAGCATTTT. It is translated as CASTLGQPNKPQHF.

The chain joins TRBV29-1 to TRBJ2-2, with D perhaps matching TRBD1 (5 bases). V dropped 4 bases and J dropped 1 base, with 10 bases sitting between them. The CDR3 spans 14 residues. Looked up from germline, CDR1 is SQVTM and CDR2 is ANQGSEA. CDR3 bases: TGCAGCGTTGGGACACCCCAGAACACCGGGGAGCTGTTTTTT. Amino acid sequence: CSVGTPQNTGELFF.

The chain uses TRBV25-1 and TRBJ1-6, with D perhaps matching TRBD1 (5 bases). Germline lookup yields CDR1 MGHDK and CDR2 SYGVNS. The CDR3 is made up of 13 amino acids. V shed 6 bases and J shed 5 bases, with 8 bases lying between them. CDR3 loop: CASRGPDNSPLHF. CDR3 DNA: TGTGCCAGCAGGGGGCCGGATAATTCACCCCTCCACTTT.

The gene calls are TRBV28 and TRBJ1-1; 7 nucleotides match TRBD1. The CDR3 is 14 residues long. The V and J ends lost 5 bases and 6 bases, in that order; junction bases with no gene match: 9. Germline-derived CDR1 and CDR2 are MDHEN and SYDVKM. The CDR3: CASSQGDRISEAFF. CDR3 nucleotide sequence: TGTGCCAGCAGTCAGGGGGACAGAATCTCTGAAGCTTTCTTT. Using reference TRBV28 and TRBJ1-1 for the parts outside the CDR3, the full variable domain is DVKVTQSSRYLVKRTGEKVFLECVQDMDHENMFWYRQDPGLGLRLIYFSYDVKMKEKGDIPEGYSVSREKKERFSLILESASTNQTSMYLCASSQGDRISEAFFGQGTRLTVV.

This clone came up a few times. The chain recombines TRBV14 with TRBJ1-1; D is possibly TRBD1 (5 bases). The V and J ends lost 1 base and 3 bases respectively, with 12 bases between them. The V gene's germline CDR1 is SGHDN and CDR2 FVKESK. The CDR3 is 15 amino acids. CDR3 protein: CASSQALGPHTEAFF. As DNA, the CDR3 is TGTGCCAGCAGCCAAGCGCTGGGGCCCCACACTGAAGCTTTCTTT.

V usage is TRBV7-9 and J usage is TRBJ2-7; 10 nucleotides line up with TRBD1. This CDR3 is 16 amino acids long. Germline-derived CDR1 and CDR2 are SEHNR and FQNEAQ (reference sequence). Trimming removed 4 bases from V and 4 bases from J; junction bases left unmatched: 10. CDR3 DNA sequence: TGTGCCAGCAGCTACCCCGAGACAGGGGGCGGATACGAGCAGTACTTC. Protein product: CASSYPETGGGYEQYF.

V gene TRBV5-1 combines with J gene TRBJ1-6; D is unclear. Germline-derived CDR1 and CDR2 are SGHRS and YFSETQ. The CDR3 consists of 15 residues. V was trimmed by 4 bases and J by 0 bases, leaving 8 bases between them. Here the CDR3 reads CASSPSSSYNSPLHF. For the CDR3, the DNA is TGCGCCAGCAGCCCGTCGAGCTCCTATAATTCACCCCTCCACTTT.

The chain is built from TRBV19 and TRBJ1-2; D not resolved. This CDR3 contains 15 residues. V was trimmed by 1 base and J by 5 bases, leaving 14 bases between them. The germline V gene encodes CDR1 LNHDA and CDR2 SQIVND (reference sequence). The CDR3 is CASSIGGNAVYGYTF. DNA for the CDR3: TGTGCCAGTAGTATAGGAGGGAATGCGGTTTATGGCTACACCTTC.

A single count supports this clone. The rearrangement uses TRBV9 and TRBJ2-2; 8 bases map to TRBD2. The trim removed 3 bases at V and 7 bases at J, leaving 2 bases unmatched. Germline-derived CDR1 and CDR2 are SGDLS and YYNGEE. This CDR3 has 13 residues. The CDR3 DNA sequence: TGTGCCAGCAGCGCCGGGGGGGTCGGGGAGCTGTTTTTT. As protein: CASSAGGVGELFF.

The rearrangement uses TRBV27 and TRBJ1-5, with TRBD1 as a possible D gene (6 bases). Germline-derived CDR1 and CDR2 are MNHEY and SMNVEV (reference sequence). V shed 7 bases and J shed 6 bases, with 13 bases lying between them. This CDR3 has 13 residues. CDR3 nucleotide sequence: TGTGCCAGCACAAGTACAGGGTTTCAGCCCCAGCATTTT. Protein sequence: CASTSTGFQPQHF.